A single sample is the source of the 12 T cell receptor beta chains below, sequenced in a study of neurological immune-mediated disorders. A single record per CDR3 protein comes from TCRdb applying MiXCR to the 5' RACE reads. This table has more than 20,000 distinct CDR3 sequences, 2% to 2.5% appearing once. Sequencing input: PBMCs. These receptors all stem from a woman in her 50s with multiple sclerosis.

This clonotype occurred a few times. The rearrangement uses TRBV4-2 and TRBJ2-1, with 7 bases fitting TRBD2. Looked up from germline, CDR1 is LGHNA and CDR2 is YNFKEQ. V was clipped by 0 bases and J by 1 base; unmatched bases: 6. The CDR3 length is 17 residues. CDR3 DNA: TGTGCCAGCAGCCAAGACTCCGGGGGGAGATCCTACAATGAGCAGTTCTTC. Translated, it gives CASSQDSGGRSYNEQFF.

This clonotype was detected many times. V usage is TRBV5-1 and J usage is TRBJ1-4; D uncertain. With 2 bases removed from V and 1 base from J, the gap between germline ends came to 9 bases. The germline CDR1 and CDR2 sequences are SGHRS and YFSETQ. The CDR3 consists of 15 residues. The CDR3 DNA reads TGCGCCAGCAGCTTAAATCGGGGAACTAATGAAAAACTGTTTTTT. Its protein is CASSLNRGTNEKLFF.

This clonotype was counted only a few times. The chain recombines TRBV20-1 with TRBJ2-5; the match to TRBD2 covers 10 bases. Unmatched junction bases numbered 13, after V lost 6 bases and J lost 3 bases. The germline CDR1 and CDR2 sequences are DFQATT and SNEGSKA (reference sequence). This CDR3 has 16 amino acids. CDR3 region: CSANRIVGTSEETQYF. In DNA form, the CDR3 reads TGCAGTGCCAACCGGATTGTCGGGACTAGCGAAGAGACCCAGTACTTC.

This clonotype occurred many times. This chain links TRBV7-2 with TRBJ2-7, with 10 bases aligning to TRBD1. The CDR3 sequence is 15 residues long. Trimming at V came to 5 bases and at J to 2 bases, leaving 6 bases not matched to a gene. Germline V gene sequence: CDR1 SGHTA, CDR2 FQGNSA. CDR3 region: CASSLRTGGTYEQYF. The CDR3 region has the DNA TGTGCCAGCAGCCTGCGGACAGGGGGGACCTACGAGCAGTACTTC.

In its sample, this clonotype was seen many times. The V gene is TRBV6-5, the J gene TRBJ1-6; a weak D match, TRBD1 (5 bases). This CDR3 has 18 amino acids. Trimming took off 0 bases at V and 6 bases at J, with 18 bases between the two ends. Looked up from germline, CDR1 is MNHEY and CDR2 is SVGAGI. CDR3 DNA sequence: TGTGCCAGCAGTTACTCGAACCCGGGGGGTTTCGTTAATTCACCCCTCCACTTT. Its translation: CASSYSNPGGFVNSPLHF.

This chain joins TRBV6-2 or TRBV6-3 and TRBJ1-2; 9 bases are shared with TRBD1. Trimming cost V 6 bases and J 3 bases; bases outside gene matches: 5. The CDR3 length is 14 residues. Germline values: CDR1 MNHEY, CDR2 SVGEGT. The DNA for the CDR3 is TGTGCCAGCAGGGGGACAGGGCAGCACTATGGCTACACCTTC. Protein sequence: CASRGTGQHYGYTF.

The sample holds many counts of this clonotype. This sequence joins TRBV5-8 and TRBJ2-3; 11 nucleotides match TRBD2. CDR1 SGHTS and CDR2 YDEGEE come from the germline V gene. Unmatched junction bases numbered 15, after V lost 4 bases and J lost 8 bases. The CDR3 loop spans 17 amino acids. CDR3 sequence: CASSLSGLAGGPGTQYF. The CDR3 DNA reads as TGTGCCAGCAGCCTCTCGGGGCTAGCGGGGGGCCCGGGTACGCAGTATTTT. Combining the CDR3 with reference TRBV5-8 and TRBJ2-3 gives the whole variable domain EAGVTQSPTHLIKTRGQQATLRCSPISGHTSVYWYQQALGLGLQFLLWYDEGEERNRGNFPPRFSGRQFPNYSSELNVNALELEDSALYLCASSLSGLAGGPGTQYFGPGTRLTVL.

This clonotype was found many times. The gene calls are TRBV7-6 and TRBJ2-3; D is perhaps TRBD2 (7 bases). V dropped 1 base and J dropped 4 bases, with 12 bases sitting between them. Germline V gives CDR1 SGHVS, CDR2 FNYEAQ. The CDR3 has 15 residues. The CDR3 region has the DNA TGTGCCAGCAGCTTAGGAGGGGGGGTTGCAGATACGCAGTATTTT. Translated, it gives CASSLGGGVADTQYF.

This clonotype was counted ten times or more. The V gene is TRBV5-6, the J gene TRBJ1-1; 9 nucleotides line up with TRBD1. CDR3 length: 13 amino acids. J lost 11 bases, V lost 4 bases, and 9 bases had no gene match. CDR1 and CDR2 from the germline V gene are SGHDT and YYEEEE. The CDR3, as DNA: TGTGCCAGCAGCGGAGGGACAGGGAGAGGGGCTTTCTTT. The encoded protein is CASSGGTGRGAFF.

This clonotype was seen ten or more times. V usage is TRBV18 and J usage is TRBJ2-7, with no clear D. The V gene's germline CDR1 is KGHSH and CDR2 LQKENI. The CDR3 spans 14 residues. Trimming stripped 2 bases from V and 2 bases from J, with 10 bases between. This CDR3 reads CASSPYPLTYEQYF. CDR3 bases: TGTGCCAGCTCACCATACCCACTAACCTACGAGCAGTACTTC.

This clonotype came up many times. The rearrangement links TRBV5-1 to TRBJ2-7; D is unresolved. The germline V gene has CDR1 SGHRS and CDR2 YFSETQ. Trimming removed 0 bases from V and 3 bases from J, with 7 bases in between. This CDR3 spans 13 amino acids. CDR3 sequence: CASSLGRNYEQYF. The CDR3 DNA follows: TGCGCCAGCAGCTTGGGAAGAAACTACGAGCAGTACTTC.

This clonotype was observed at least ten times. The chain joins TRBV7-9 to TRBJ1-1; TRBD1 is a possible D gene (5 bases). Germline V CDR1 and CDR2: SEHNR, FQNEAQ (reference sequence). The CDR3 length is 15 residues. Trimming shortened V by 4 bases and J by 6 bases, and 18 bases separated the two germline ends. CDR3 loop: CASSSLGGVMAEAFF. The CDR3 DNA reads TGTGCCAGCAGCTCCCTCGGGGGAGTGATGGCTGAAGCTTTCTTT.